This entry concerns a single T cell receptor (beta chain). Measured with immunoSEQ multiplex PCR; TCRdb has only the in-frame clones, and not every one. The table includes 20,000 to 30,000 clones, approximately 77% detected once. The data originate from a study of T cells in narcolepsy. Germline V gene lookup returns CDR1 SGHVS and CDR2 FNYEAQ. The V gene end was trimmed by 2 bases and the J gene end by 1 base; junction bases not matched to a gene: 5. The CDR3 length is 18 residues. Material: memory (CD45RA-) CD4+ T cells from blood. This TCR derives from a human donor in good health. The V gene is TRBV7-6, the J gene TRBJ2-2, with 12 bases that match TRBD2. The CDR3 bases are TGTGCCAGCAGCTTAATTCCTAGCGGGGGGGGGAACACCGGGGAGCTGTTTTTT. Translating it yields CASSLIPSGGGNTGELFF.